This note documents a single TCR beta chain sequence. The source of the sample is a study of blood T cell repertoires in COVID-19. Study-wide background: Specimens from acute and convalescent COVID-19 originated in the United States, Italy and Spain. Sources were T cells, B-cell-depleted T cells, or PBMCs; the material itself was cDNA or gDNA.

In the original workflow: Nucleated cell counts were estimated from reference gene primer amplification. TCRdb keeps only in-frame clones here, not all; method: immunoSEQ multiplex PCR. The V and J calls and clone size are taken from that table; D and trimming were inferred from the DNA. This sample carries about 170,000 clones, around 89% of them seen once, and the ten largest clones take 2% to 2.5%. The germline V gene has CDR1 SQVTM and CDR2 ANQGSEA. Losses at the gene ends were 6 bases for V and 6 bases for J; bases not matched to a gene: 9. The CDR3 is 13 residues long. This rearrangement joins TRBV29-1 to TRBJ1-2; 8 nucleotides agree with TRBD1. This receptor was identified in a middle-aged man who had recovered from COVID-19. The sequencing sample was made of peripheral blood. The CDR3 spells CSVVRGTGDGYTF. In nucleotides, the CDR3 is TGCAGCGTCGTCCGAGGGACAGGTGATGGCTACACCTTC.